This T cell receptor (beta chain) stems from a study of T cells in localized non-small cell lung cancer. About this clone: As yet, its antigen is unknown.

Only in-frame clones appear in the TCRdb table, and some are missing; sequencing was by immunoSEQ multiplex PCR. Seen here are 40,000 to 55,000 clones, 80% observed once, and the top ten hold about 4.6%. V was trimmed by 0 bases and J by 6 bases, leaving 11 bases between them. The CDR3 spans 15 residues. Germline-derived CDR1 and CDR2 are LGHNA and YNFKEQ. Study-level results: Adjacent lung had a median around 50 of the 100 largest tumor clones.

The receptor comes from a woman aged 40-69 years with stage II lung adenocarcinoma. This chain connects TRBV4-2 to TRBJ1-4, with D possibly being TRBD1 (5 bases). The specimen was PBMCs, collected before any cancer treatment. The CDR3 DNA is TGTGCCAGCAGCCAAGAGGGGGGTACAGATGAAAAACTGTTTTTT. Translating gives CASSQEGGTDEKLFF.